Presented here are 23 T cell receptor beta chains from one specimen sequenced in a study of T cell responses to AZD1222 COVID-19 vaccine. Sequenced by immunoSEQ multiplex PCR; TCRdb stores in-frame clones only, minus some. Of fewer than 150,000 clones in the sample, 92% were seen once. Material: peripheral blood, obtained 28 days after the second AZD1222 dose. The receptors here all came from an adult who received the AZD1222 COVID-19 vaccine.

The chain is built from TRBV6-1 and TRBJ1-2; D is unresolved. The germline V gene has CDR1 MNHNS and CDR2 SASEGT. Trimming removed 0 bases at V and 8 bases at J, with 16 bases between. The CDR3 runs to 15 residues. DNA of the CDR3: TGTGCCAGCAGTGAAGCGCTACAACAAGTTTTGGGCTACACCTTC. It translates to CASSEALQQVLGYTF.

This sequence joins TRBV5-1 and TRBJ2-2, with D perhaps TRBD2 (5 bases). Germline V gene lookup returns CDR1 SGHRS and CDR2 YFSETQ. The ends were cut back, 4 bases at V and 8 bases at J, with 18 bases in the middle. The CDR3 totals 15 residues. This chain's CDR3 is CASSGTSLSRGELFF. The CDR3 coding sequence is TGCGCCAGCAGCGGAACTAGTTTGAGTAGGGGGGAGCTGTTTTTT.

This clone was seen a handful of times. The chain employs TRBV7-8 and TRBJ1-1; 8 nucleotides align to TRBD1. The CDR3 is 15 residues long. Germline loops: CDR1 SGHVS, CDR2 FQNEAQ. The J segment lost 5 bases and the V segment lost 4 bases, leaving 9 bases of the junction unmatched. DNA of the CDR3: TGTGCCAGCAGCTCCGGGACAGGCTCAAGGACTGAAGCTTTCTTT. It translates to CASSSGTGSRTEAFF.

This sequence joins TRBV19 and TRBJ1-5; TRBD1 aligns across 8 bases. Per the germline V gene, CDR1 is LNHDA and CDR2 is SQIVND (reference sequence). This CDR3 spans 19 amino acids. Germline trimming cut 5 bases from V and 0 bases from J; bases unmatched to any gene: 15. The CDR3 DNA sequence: TGTGCCAGTAGTCTCTTCCCCGCAGGGGGCGGGAGTAGCAATCAGCCCCAGCATTTT. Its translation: CASSLFPAGGGSSNQPQHF.

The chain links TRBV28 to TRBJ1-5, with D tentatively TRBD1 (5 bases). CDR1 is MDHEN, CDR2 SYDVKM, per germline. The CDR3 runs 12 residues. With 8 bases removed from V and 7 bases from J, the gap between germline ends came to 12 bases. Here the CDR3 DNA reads TGTGCCAGCGGGGGGGTTAGCCAGCCCCAGCATTTT. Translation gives CASGGVSQPQHF.

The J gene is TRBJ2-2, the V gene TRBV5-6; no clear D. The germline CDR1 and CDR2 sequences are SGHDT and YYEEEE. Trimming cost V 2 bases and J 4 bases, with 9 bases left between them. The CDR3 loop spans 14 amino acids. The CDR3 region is CASSLAPFTGELFF. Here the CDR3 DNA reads TGTGCCAGCAGCTTAGCCCCCTTCACCGGGGAGCTGTTTTTT.

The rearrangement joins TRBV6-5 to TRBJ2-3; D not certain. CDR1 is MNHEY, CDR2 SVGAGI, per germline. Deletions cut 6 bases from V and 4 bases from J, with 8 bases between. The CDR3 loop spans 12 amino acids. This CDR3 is CASRWVADTQYF. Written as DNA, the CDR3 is TGTGCCAGCAGGTGGGTGGCAGATACGCAGTATTTT.

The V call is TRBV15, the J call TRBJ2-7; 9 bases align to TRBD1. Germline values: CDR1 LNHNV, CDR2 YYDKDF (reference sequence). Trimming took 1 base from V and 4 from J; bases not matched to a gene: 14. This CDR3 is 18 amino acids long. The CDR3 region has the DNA TGTGCCACCAGCAGAGCCCCTACCGGGACAGGGAATATTTACGAGCAGTACTTC. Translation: CATSRAPTGTGNIYEQYF.

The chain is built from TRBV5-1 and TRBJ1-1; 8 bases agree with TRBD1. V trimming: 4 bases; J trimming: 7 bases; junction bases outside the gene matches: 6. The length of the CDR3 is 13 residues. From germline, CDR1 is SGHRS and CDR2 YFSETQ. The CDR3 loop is CASSVTTGVEAFF. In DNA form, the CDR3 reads TGCGCCAGCAGCGTTACGACAGGGGTTGAAGCTTTCTTT.

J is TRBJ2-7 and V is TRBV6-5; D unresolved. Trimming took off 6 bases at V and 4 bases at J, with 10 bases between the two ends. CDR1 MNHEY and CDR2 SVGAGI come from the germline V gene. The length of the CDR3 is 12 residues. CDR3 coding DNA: TGTGCCAGCAGGGAGTCCCTATACGAGCAGTACTTC. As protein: CASRESLYEQYF.

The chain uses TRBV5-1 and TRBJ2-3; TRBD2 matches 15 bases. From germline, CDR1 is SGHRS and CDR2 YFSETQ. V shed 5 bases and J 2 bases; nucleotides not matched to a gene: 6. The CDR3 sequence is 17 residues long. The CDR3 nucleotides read TGCGCCAGCAGGCGCCGGACTAGCGGGGGGGTCACAGATACGCAGTATTTT. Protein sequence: CASRRRTSGGVTDTQYF.

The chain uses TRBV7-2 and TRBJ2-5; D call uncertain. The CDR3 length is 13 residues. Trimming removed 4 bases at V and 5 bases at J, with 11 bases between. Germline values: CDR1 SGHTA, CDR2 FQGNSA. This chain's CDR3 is CASSSFILETQYF. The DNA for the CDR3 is TGTGCCAGCAGCTCCTTTATTCTGGAGACCCAGTACTTC.

The CDR3 sequence: CASRIQVNQPQHF. Written as DNA, the CDR3 is TGTGCCAGCAGAATACAGGTCAATCAGCCCCAGCATTTT. The V call is TRBV6-5, the J call TRBJ1-5; tentatively, D is TRBD1 (5 bases). V lost 6 bases, J lost 3 bases, and 9 bases lay in between. The CDR3 extends over 13 amino acids. CDR1 and CDR2 (germline): MNHEY, SVGAGI.

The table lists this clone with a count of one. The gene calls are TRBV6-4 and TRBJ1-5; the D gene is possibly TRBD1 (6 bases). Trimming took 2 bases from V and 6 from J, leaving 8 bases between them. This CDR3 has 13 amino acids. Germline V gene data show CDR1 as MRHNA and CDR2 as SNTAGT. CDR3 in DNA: TGTGCCAGCAGTGACGGAGGGGGTCAGCCCCAGCATTTT. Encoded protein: CASSDGGGQPQHF.

Here the CDR3 DNA reads TGTGCCAGCAGCCCCCAGACTAGCGGGGTATCCTACGAGCAGTACTTC. Its translation: CASSPQTSGVSYEQYF. The chain joins TRBV7-8 to TRBJ2-7, with TRBD2 identical over 11 bases. The CDR3 has 16 residues. V shed 5 bases, J shed 1 base, and the junction held 7 bases outside the gene matches. From germline, CDR1 is SGHVS and CDR2 FQNEAQ.

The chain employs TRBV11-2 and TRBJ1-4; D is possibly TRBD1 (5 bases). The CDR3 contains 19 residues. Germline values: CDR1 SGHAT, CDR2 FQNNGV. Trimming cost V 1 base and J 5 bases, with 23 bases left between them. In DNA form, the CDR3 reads TGTGCCAGCAGCTTAGGATATAGTTTCACGGGGCTGGGGAATGAAAAACTGTTTTTT. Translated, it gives CASSLGYSFTGLGNEKLFF.

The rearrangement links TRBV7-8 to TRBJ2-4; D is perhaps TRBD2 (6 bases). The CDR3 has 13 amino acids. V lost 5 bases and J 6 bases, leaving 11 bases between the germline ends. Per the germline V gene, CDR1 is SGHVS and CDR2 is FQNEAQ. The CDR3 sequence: CASSHPGGNIQYF. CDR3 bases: TGTGCCAGCAGCCACCCCGGGGGAAACATTCAGTACTTC.

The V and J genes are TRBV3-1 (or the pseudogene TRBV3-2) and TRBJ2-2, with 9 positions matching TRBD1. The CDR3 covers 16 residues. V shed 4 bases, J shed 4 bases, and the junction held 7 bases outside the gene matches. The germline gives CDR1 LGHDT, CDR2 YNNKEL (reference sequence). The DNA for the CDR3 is TGTGCCAGCAGCCCGAGGACAGGGGTTGGCACCGGGGAGCTGTTTTTT. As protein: CASSPRTGVGTGELFF.

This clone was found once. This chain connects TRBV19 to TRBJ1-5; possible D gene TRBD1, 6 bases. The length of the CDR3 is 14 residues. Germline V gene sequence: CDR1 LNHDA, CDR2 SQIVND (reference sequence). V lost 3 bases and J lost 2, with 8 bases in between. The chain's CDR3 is CASSMNRGNQPQHF. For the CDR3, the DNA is TGTGCCAGTAGTATGAACAGGGGCAATCAGCCCCAGCATTTT.

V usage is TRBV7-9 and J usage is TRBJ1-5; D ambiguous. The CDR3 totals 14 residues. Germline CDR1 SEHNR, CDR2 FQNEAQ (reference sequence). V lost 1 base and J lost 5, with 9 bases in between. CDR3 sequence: CASSLDGVDQPQHF. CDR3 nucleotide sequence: TGTGCCAGCAGCTTAGACGGAGTCGATCAGCCCCAGCATTTT.

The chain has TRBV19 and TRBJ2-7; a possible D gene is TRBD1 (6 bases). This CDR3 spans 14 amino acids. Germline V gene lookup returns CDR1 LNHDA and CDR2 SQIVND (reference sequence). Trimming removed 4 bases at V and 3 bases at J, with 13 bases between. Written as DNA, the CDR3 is TGTGCCAGTAGTACCCCCGGACAGTTCTACGAGCAGTACTTC. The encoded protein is CASSTPGQFYEQYF.

The CDR3 nucleotides read TGTGCCAGCAGGGGGACAGGGGGCGTCTACGAGCAGTACTTC. Amino acid sequence: CASRGTGGVYEQYF. The chain recombines TRBV3-1 (or the pseudogene TRBV3-2) with TRBJ2-7; 12 bases match TRBD1. Germline CDR1 reads LGHDT; CDR2 reads YNNKEL (reference sequence). CDR3 size: 14 residues. Trimming removed 6 bases from V and 3 bases from J; junction bases left unmatched: 3.

CDR3 in amino acids: CASSDGLGGNYGYTF. The CDR3 DNA follows: TGTGCCAGCAGTGACGGTCTGGGGGGTAACTATGGCTACACCTTC. This chain joins TRBV6-1 and TRBJ1-2; D is perhaps TRBD1 (5 bases). Trimming took 3 bases from V and 1 from J, leaving 12 bases between them. The CDR3 length is 15 residues. From germline, CDR1 is MNHNS and CDR2 SASEGT.